The next 10 T cell receptor beta chains were all read from a single sample in a study of T-cell reconstitution after alpha-beta-depleted transplantation in children. Library preparation (for TCRbeta) was performed with unique molecular identifiers. TCRdb independently ran MiXCR on the PCR reads; one entry per CDR3 protein. Among 670,000 or so distinct CDR3 sequences listed, roughly 13% were seen once. The specimen was PBMCs, collected before TCRalphabeta/CD19-depleted stem cell transplant. The receptors were sampled from a girl aged 2 to 10 with congenital amegakaryocytic thrombocytopenia, due to receive a stem cell transplant.

This chain joins TRBV5-1 and TRBJ2-7; D is perhaps TRBD2 (7 bases). The CDR3 runs 15 residues. Germline-derived CDR1 and CDR2 are SGHRS and YFSETQ. V lost 4 bases to trimming and J lost 3 bases, with 17 bases between them. This chain's CDR3 is CASSGRGGGNYEQYF. CDR3 bases: TGCGCCAGCAGCGGAAGAGGGGGGGGAAACTACGAGCAGTACTTC.

The V gene is TRBV28, the J gene TRBJ2-7; 7 bases align to TRBD1. CDR1 is MDHEN and CDR2 is SYDVKM in the germline V gene. With 3 bases clipped from V and 0 bases from J, the junction kept 5 bases outside the gene matches. This CDR3 has 15 residues. The CDR3: CASSFSGGTSYEQYF. The CDR3 bases are TGTGCCAGCAGTTTTTCAGGGGGAACCTCCTACGAGCAGTACTTC.

The V gene is TRBV30, the J gene TRBJ2-1; D call uncertain. V was pared by 3 bases and J by 2 bases, with 17 bases between. The CDR3 covers 16 residues. The V gene's germline CDR1 is GTSNPN and CDR2 SVGIG (reference sequence). The CDR3: CAWSPIAETAYNEQFF. CDR3 in DNA: TGTGCCTGGAGCCCAATCGCCGAAACCGCCTACAATGAGCAGTTCTTC.

This rearrangement joins TRBV10-3 to TRBJ2-2, with a possible D match to TRBD2 (6 bases). Trimming removed 7 bases at V and 3 bases at J, with 9 bases between. CDR3 size: 13 residues. From germline, CDR1 is ENHRY and CDR2 SYGVKD. DNA for the CDR3: TGTGCCATCATGCCGGGGGACACCGGGGAGCTGTTTTTT. It yields the protein CAIMPGDTGELFF.

This clonotype was observed a handful of times. The genes are TRBV2 and TRBJ2-3; no reliable D call. CDR1 and CDR2 (germline): SNHLY, FYNNEI. V was cut by 8 bases and J by 9 bases, with 15 bases left in between. The CDR3 is 12 residues long. The CDR3 here is CASAQLLNTQYF. The CDR3 DNA is TGTGCCAGCGCCCAACTGTTGAACACGCAGTATTTT.

Points on this clonotype: No conserved phenylalanine or tryptophan is present at the end of the CDR3, so a read error is the likely explanation. The chain has TRBV20-1 and TRBJ2-3, with a possible D match to TRBD2 (6 bases). From germline, CDR1 is DFQATT and CDR2 SNEGSKA (reference sequence). The V end lost 3 bases, the J end lost 6 bases, and 16 bases lay between the germline ends. The CDR3 runs to 14 residues. CDR3 DNA sequence: TGCAGTGCTAGTAGGGGACTCTCTCCCGATACGCAGTATTCT. Residues: CSASRGLSPDTQYS.

This clonotype was observed many times. The J gene is TRBJ1-5, the V gene TRBV12-3 or TRBV12-4; no reliable D call. The CDR3 sequence is 13 residues long. Trimming stripped 2 bases from V and 6 bases from J, with 8 bases between. The CDR3 here is CASSLSGTQPQHF. The CDR3 DNA follows: TGTGCCAGCAGTTTATCGGGTACTCAGCCCCAGCATTTT.

The V and J genes are TRBV6-1 and TRBJ1-5, with 8 nucleotides matching TRBD1. Trimming took 2 bases from V and 7 from J; bases not matched to a gene: 10. Germline loops: CDR1 MNHNS, CDR2 SASEGT. The CDR3 covers 16 residues. In nucleotides, the CDR3 is TGTGCCAGCAGTGAAATGGGCAGGGGGCACGGACAGCCCCAGCATTTT. It specifies CASSEMGRGHGQPQHF.

This clonotype has a handful of counts. The chain couples TRBV29-1 to TRBJ2-7, with a weak D call TRBD1 (5 bases). The CDR3 covers 17 residues. In germline, CDR1 is SQVTM, CDR2 ANQGSEA. The V gene lost 5 bases and the J gene lost 4 bases, with 27 bases spanning the gap. The CDR3 reads CSVFGWTPNRGRYEQYF. CDR3 nucleotides: TGCAGCGTTTTTGGGTGGACACCGAATCGAGGAAGGTACGAGCAGTACTTC.

The genes are TRBV28 and TRBJ2-3, with 9 bases identical to TRBD2. The length of the CDR3 is 16 residues. Germline lookup yields CDR1 MDHEN and CDR2 SYDVKM. Trimming cost V 0 bases and J 6 bases; bases outside gene matches: 7. The CDR3 sequence is CASSLWASGAPDTQYF. Here the CDR3 DNA reads TGTGCCAGCAGTTTATGGGCTAGCGGGGCACCGGATACGCAGTATTTT.